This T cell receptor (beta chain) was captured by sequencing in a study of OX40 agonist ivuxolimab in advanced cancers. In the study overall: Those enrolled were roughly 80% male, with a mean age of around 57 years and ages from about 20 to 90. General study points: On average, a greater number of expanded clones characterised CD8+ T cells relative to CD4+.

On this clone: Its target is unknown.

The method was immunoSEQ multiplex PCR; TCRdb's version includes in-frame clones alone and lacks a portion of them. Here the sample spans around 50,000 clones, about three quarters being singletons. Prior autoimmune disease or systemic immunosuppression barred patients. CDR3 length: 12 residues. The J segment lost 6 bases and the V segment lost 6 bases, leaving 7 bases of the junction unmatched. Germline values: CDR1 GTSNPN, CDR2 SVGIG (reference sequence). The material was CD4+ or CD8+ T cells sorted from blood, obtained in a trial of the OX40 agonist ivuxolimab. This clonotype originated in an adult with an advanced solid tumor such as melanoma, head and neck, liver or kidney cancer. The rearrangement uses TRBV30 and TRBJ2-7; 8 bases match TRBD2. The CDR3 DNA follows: TGTGCCTGCCCCGGACGGGGGGGCGAGCAGTACTTC. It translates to CACPGRGGEQYF.